The rows below give T cell receptor beta chains drawn from one sample of a study of control samples from healthy donors and cancer patients. The assay was immunoSEQ multiplex PCR, and TCRdb's table has in-frame clones only and misses some. The data hold under 200,000 clones, with nearly 96% observed a single time. Sequencing input: blood. All receptors derive from a woman younger than 45 in good health. Both conserved end residues are part of each CDR3. The order of the fields is CDR3 protein, CDR3 DNA, J gene, clone size, V gene, D gene. D genes are given only for firm matches. The size entry is marked missing in some rows and otherwise reads once, few, many or a size class.

CASSPRTGGSTDTQYF TGTGCCAGCAGCCCACGGACAGGGGGAAGCACAGATACGCAGTATTTT TRBJ2-3 . TRBV5-5 TRBD1
CASSLGETQYF TGTGCCAGTAGTCTCGGGGAGACCCAGTACTTC TRBJ2-5 . TRBV19 .
CASTHSYNEQFF TGTGCCAGCACCCACTCCTACAATGAGCAGTTCTTC TRBJ2-1 . TRBV12-3/TRBV12-4 .
CASSSEPANYGYTF TGTGCCAGCAGCTCGGAACCTGCTAACTATGGCTACACCTTC TRBJ1-2 . TRBV7-2 .
CASSLQGSSYEQYF TGCGCCAGCAGCTTACAGGGGAGCTCCTACGAGCAGTACTTC TRBJ2-7 . TRBV5-1 TRBD1
CASSPTGSEQYF TGCGCCAGCAGCCCCACAGGGTCCGAGCAGTACTTC TRBJ2-7 . TRBV4-1 .
CASNTGRLSSYEQYF TGTGCCAGCAACACGGGACGTCTGAGCTCCTACGAGCAGTACTTC TRBJ2-7 . TRBV6-5 .
CASSGWDGTNYNEQFF TGTGCCAGCAGTGGGTGGGACGGAACAAATTACAATGAGCAGTTCTTC TRBJ2-1 . TRBV25-1 .
CSVAIGTGNEKLFF TGCAGCGTTGCGATCGGGACAGGGAACGAAAAACTGTTTTTT TRBJ1-4 . TRBV29-1 TRBD1
CASSETVGRVFSGNTIYF TGTGCCAGCAGTGAGACGGTTGGACGAGTGTTCTCTGGAAACACCATATATTTT TRBJ1-3 . TRBV2 .
CASSFRTNTEAFF TGCGCCAGCAGCTTTAGAACTAACACTGAAGCTTTCTTT TRBJ1-1 once TRBV5-1 .
CASSLTGTRNQDTQYF TGTGCCAGCAGCTTAACCGGGACTAGGAATCAAGATACGCAGTATTTT TRBJ2-3 . TRBV7-3 TRBD2
CAISESGQGYEQYF TGTGCCATCAGTGAGTCGGGCCAGGGCTACGAGCAGTACTTC TRBJ2-7 . TRBV10-3 .
CASSPLGGAITGELFF TGTGCCAGCAGCCCTCTCGGAGGGGCAATAACCGGGGAGCTGTTTTTT TRBJ2-2 . TRBV5-4 .
CASSRGNPYEQYF TGTGCCAGCAGCCGGGGCAACCCCTACGAGCAGTACTTC TRBJ2-7 . TRBV5-6 .
CASSLGQGNTEAFF TGTGCCAGCAGTTTAGGACAGGGGAACACTGAAGCTTTCTTT TRBJ1-1 . TRBV27 TRBD1
CASRDFNSYEQYF TGTGCCAGCAGGGACTTCAACTCCTACGAGCAGTACTTC TRBJ2-7 . TRBV6-5 .
CASSEFSGSSNEQFF TGTGCCAGCAGTGAATTTAGCGGGAGCAGCAATGAGCAGTTCTTC TRBJ2-1 . TRBV6-1 TRBD2
CASRPRQGSQPQHF TGTGCCAGCAGACCCCGACAGGGGAGTCAGCCCCAGCATTTT TRBJ1-5 . TRBV27 TRBD1
CASSQGELGSNEQFF TGCGCCAGCAGCCAAGGGGAGCTGGGGAGTAATGAGCAGTTCTTC TRBJ2-1 . TRBV4-1 .
CASGEGWGTDTQYF TGTGCCAGCGGAGAGGGATGGGGCACAGATACGCAGTATTTT TRBJ2-3 . TRBV6-6 .
CASSYYNGSYNEQFF TGCGCCAGCAGCTACTACAATGGGTCCTACAATGAGCAGTTCTTC TRBJ2-1 . TRBV5-1 .
CASSRGLAGDTQYF TGCGCCAGCAGCCGCGGACTAGCGGGAGATACGCAGTATTTT TRBJ2-3 . TRBV5-1 TRBD2
CASRPPGRIVGAFF TGTGCCAGCAGACCCCCCGGGCGGATTGTGGGGGCTTTCTTT TRBJ1-1 . TRBV6-5 .
CASKGGAQETQYF TGTGCCAGCAAGGGAGGGGCCCAAGAGACCCAGTACTTC TRBJ2-5 . TRBV2 TRBD2
CASSPPSGELFF TGTGCCAGCTCACCACCCTCCGGGGAGCTGTTTTTT TRBJ2-2 . TRBV18 .
CASSRQGPDQPQHF TGCGCCAGCAGTCGACAGGGGCCTGATCAGCCCCAGCATTTT TRBJ1-5 . TRBV10-2 TRBD1
CASSQDGGRANEQFF TGTGCCAGCAGCCAAGATGGCGGTCGAGCCAATGAGCAGTTCTTC TRBJ2-1 . TRBV3-1/TRBV3-2 .
CASSLTSGRAYEQFF TGTGCCAGCAGTTTAACTAGCGGGAGGGCCTATGAGCAGTTCTTC TRBJ2-1 . TRBV7-9 TRBD2
CASSPRGAHSGNTIYF TGTGCCAGCAGCCCAAGAGGCGCCCACTCTGGAAACACCATATATTTT TRBJ1-3 . TRBV9 .
CASSTGVGRYEQYF TGTGCCAGTAGTACGGGGGTGGGACGCTACGAGCAGTACTTC TRBJ2-7 . TRBV19 .
CASAVDRGAYEQYF TGTGCTAGTGCCGTAGACAGGGGAGCCTACGAGCAGTACTTC TRBJ2-7 . TRBV12-5 TRBD1
CASSRVRGGNQPQHF TGTGCCAGCAGCCGAGTCCGGGGGGGCAATCAGCCCCAGCATTTT TRBJ1-5 . TRBV7-8 .
CASRVGYRTNTGELFF TGTGCCAGTAGAGTAGGTTACAGGACGAACACCGGGGAGCTGTTTTTT TRBJ2-2 . TRBV19 .
CASSLAGGRAGAAFF TGTGCCAGCAGCTTGGCGGGAGGGCGAGCCGGGGCAGCTTTCTTT TRBJ1-1 . TRBV5-4 .
CASSIIPPRLAGGSYEQYF TGTGCCAGCAGTATCATCCCCCCGAGACTAGCGGGCGGCTCCTACGAGCAGTACTTC TRBJ2-7 . TRBV27 TRBD2
CASQVAASATNEKLFF TGTGCCAGCCAAGTGGCAGCTTCGGCAACTAATGAAAAACTGTTTTTT TRBJ1-4 . TRBV2 .
CASSPREGTTIYF TGCGCCAGCAGCCCTCGGGAGGGAACCACCATATATTTT TRBJ1-3 . TRBV4-1 .
CASSELAGDRYEQYF TGTGCCAGCAGTGAGCTAGCGGGAGACAGGTACGAGCAGTACTTC TRBJ2-7 . TRBV28 TRBD2
CASSRDRNSGNTIYF TGTGCCAGCAGCCGAGACAGGAACTCTGGAAACACCATATATTTT TRBJ1-3 . TRBV6-5 .
CASKNPRTQYF TGTGCCAGCAAAAACCCCCGTACGCAGTATTTT TRBJ2-3 . TRBV28 .
CASSGTAYQPQHF TGCGCCAGCAGCGGGACAGCCTATCAGCCCCAGCATTTT TRBJ1-5 . TRBV4-1 TRBD1
CASSARDSGTSYGYTF TGTGCCAGCAGCGCCCGGGATTCCGGGACAAGTTATGGCTACACCTTC TRBJ1-2 . TRBV9 .
CASSIGTYEQYF TGTGCCAGCAGTATCGGGACCTACGAGCAGTACTTC TRBJ2-7 . TRBV12-3/TRBV12-4 .
CASSPLGGAYEQYF TGTGCCAGCAGTCCCCTCGGCGGAGCCTACGAGCAGTACTTC TRBJ2-7 . TRBV28 .
CATSRAGVIETQYF TGTGCCACCAGCAGAGCAGGGGTGATAGAGACCCAGTACTTC TRBJ2-5 . TRBV15 .
CASSQDPDREQYF TGCGCCAGCAGCCAAGATCCCGACAGGGAGCAGTACTTC TRBJ2-7 once TRBV4-1 .
CASSLEAPVRVGYTF TGTGCCAGCAGCTTAGAGGCGCCCGTTAGAGTGGGCTACACCTTC TRBJ1-2 . TRBV7-8 .
CASSYSAAGLSYEQYF TGTGCCAGCAGTTACTCAGCGGCGGGCCTCTCCTACGAGCAGTACTTC TRBJ2-7 . TRBV6-5 .